This T cell receptor beta chain is from a study of blood T cell repertoires in COVID-19. Study-level background: Acute and convalescent COVID-19 samples came from the United States, Italy and Spain. The analysed material was cDNA or gDNA that came from T cells, B-cell-depleted T cells, or PBMCs.

Under the authors' procedure: Reference gene primers were amplified, and this amplification served to estimate nucleated cell counts. TCRdb keeps only in-frame clones here, not all; method: immunoSEQ multiplex PCR. D and trimming come from the DNA, and the V and J calls and clone size come from that table. The sample yields 160,000 or so clones, 80% to 90% seen once. The CDR3 runs 15 residues. Germline values: CDR1 MDHEN, CDR2 SYDVKM. V lost 5 bases to trimming and J lost 2 bases, with 16 bases between them. Material: peripheral blood. This chain links TRBV28 with TRBJ2-7; a possible D gene is TRBD1 (6 bases). This TCR came from a woman in her 70s with acute or convalescent COVID-19. The CDR3 DNA follows: TGTGCCAGCAGTACTCTTTCAGGGGTCGCCTACGAGCAGTACGTC. Its translation is CASSTLSGVAYEQYV.